This entry lists 26 T cell receptor beta chains sequenced from one sample in a study of CD4+ T cells in melanoma. The data were produced by immunoSEQ multiplex PCR, yet TCRdb's version contains in-frame clones alone and is incomplete. The table lists 120,000 to 150,000 clones, 92% of them singletons. All receptors come from a human donor with melanoma.

The J gene is TRBJ2-5, the V gene TRBV6-5; 9 nucleotides match TRBD1. From germline, CDR1 is MNHEY and CDR2 SVGAGI. Unmatched junction bases numbered 9, after V lost 6 bases and J lost 4 bases. This CDR3 has 15 residues. The CDR3 region is CASRLNRGRRETQYF. CDR3 nucleotides: TGTGCCAGCAGGCTTAACAGGGGGCGCCGAGAGACCCAGTACTTC.

CDR3 region: CATCSGTENEKLFF. In DNA form, the CDR3 reads TGTGCCACCTGCTCTGGGACAGAAAATGAAAAACTGTTTTTT. The chain links TRBV15 to TRBJ1-4, with 7 bases identical to TRBD1. V was clipped by 8 bases and J by 5 bases; unmatched bases: 8. This CDR3 has 14 residues. Germline assignment: CDR1 LNHNV and CDR2 YYDKDF (reference sequence).

The chain has TRBV5-1 and TRBJ2-3, with TRBD2 matching over 7 bases. With V trimmed by 3 bases and J by 0 bases, 4 bases remained unmatched. The CDR3 has 15 residues. Germline loops: CDR1 SGHRS, CDR2 YFSETQ. The CDR3 loop reads CASSSRGTSTDTQYF. The CDR3 DNA follows: TGCGCCAGCAGCTCGCGGGGGACTAGCACAGATACGCAGTATTTT.

The chain uses TRBV10-3 and TRBJ1-4; the D is unclear. The CDR3 loop spans 13 amino acids. Germline lookup yields CDR1 ENHRY and CDR2 SYGVKD. V was trimmed by 2 bases and J by 11 bases, leaving 12 bases between them. CDR3 sequence reads: CAISEMSGGKLFF. The CDR3 DNA follows: TGTGCCATCAGTGAGATGTCAGGTGGGAAACTGTTTTTT.

The rearrangement uses TRBV30 and TRBJ2-7, with a possible D match to TRBD2 (5 bases). This CDR3 has 14 amino acids. The V end lost 0 bases, the J end lost 0 bases, and 9 bases lay between the germline ends. Germline V gene lookup returns CDR1 GTSNPN and CDR2 SVGIG (reference sequence). CDR3 protein: CAWSVGGFSYEQYF. CDR3 in DNA: TGTGCCTGGAGTGTAGGAGGATTCTCCTACGAGCAGTACTTC.

The V gene is TRBV6-1, the J gene TRBJ2-2, with D unclear. CDR1 and CDR2 (germline): MNHNS, SASEGT. V was trimmed by 6 bases and J by 6 bases, leaving 11 bases between them. The CDR3 consists of 13 residues. The CDR3 DNA reads TGTGCCAGCAGAGAGATTTGGGCCGGGGAGCTGTTTTTT. It encodes CASREIWAGELFF.

J is TRBJ2-1 and V is TRBV5-5; 10 bases line up with TRBD2. The CDR3 runs 14 residues. From germline, CDR1 is SGHKS and CDR2 YYEKEE (reference sequence). After removal of 4 bases from V and 5 bases from J, the junction contained 3 bases not matched to a gene. For the CDR3, the DNA is TGTGCCAGCAGCAGCGGGGGGGGCCACAATGAGCAGTTCTTC. Amino acids: CASSSGGGHNEQFF.

The rearrangement joins TRBV27 to TRBJ1-2; a possible D gene is TRBD1 (5 bases). From germline, CDR1 is MNHEY and CDR2 SMNVEV (reference sequence). V was shortened by 1 base and J by 1 base, with 13 bases between the two germline ends. CDR3 length equals 16 residues. CDR3 region: CASSLWGRGGNYGYTF. As DNA, the CDR3 is TGTGCCAGCAGTTTATGGGGACGGGGCGGTAACTATGGCTACACCTTC.

The chain has TRBV4-1 and TRBJ2-3; TRBD2 aligns across 7 bases. Per the germline V gene, CDR1 is MGHRA and CDR2 is YSYEKL. The trim removed 0 bases at V and 3 bases at J, leaving 9 bases unmatched. The CDR3 is made up of 17 amino acids. CDR3 loop: CASSQDHQRGFTDTQYF. CDR3 nucleotides: TGCGCCAGCAGCCAAGATCATCAGCGGGGTTTTACAGATACGCAGTATTTT.

The rearrangement uses TRBV6-5 and TRBJ1-4; 8 positions match TRBD1. This CDR3 region has 16 residues. The V gene's germline CDR1 is MNHEY and CDR2 SVGAGI. With V trimmed by 0 bases and J by 8 bases, 8 bases remained unmatched. The CDR3 coding sequence is TGTGCCAGCAGTTACTCTTGGACAGGGATCTCCGAAAAACTGTTTTTT. Its translation: CASSYSWTGISEKLFF.

The chain carries TRBV5-1 and TRBJ1-4, with 11 bases lining up with TRBD1. In germline, CDR1 is SGHRS, CDR2 YFSETQ. The CDR3 extends over 16 amino acids. V dropped 1 base and J dropped 10; count of bases not matched to a gene: 9. The CDR3 protein is CASSLSQGQGAGKLFF. The CDR3 coding sequence is TGCGCCAGCAGCTTGAGCCAAGGACAGGGGGCTGGAAAACTGTTTTTT.

The chain employs TRBV30 and TRBJ2-3; D possibly corresponds to TRBD2 (5 bases). CDR3 length: 14 amino acids. Trimming took off 2 bases at V and 0 bases at J, with 9 bases between the two ends. CDR1 GTSNPN and CDR2 SVGIG come from the germline V gene (reference sequence). The CDR3 DNA is TGTGCCTGGAGTAACCGAGGGAGCACAGATACGCAGTATTTT. Residues: CAWSNRGSTDTQYF. The full variable domain, its missing parts supplied by reference TRBV30 and TRBJ2-3, is SQTIHQWPATLVQPVGSPLSLECTVEGTSNPNLYWYRQAAGRGLQLLFYSVGIGQISSEVPQNLSASRPQDRQFILSSKKLLLSDSGFYLCAWSNRGSTDTQYFGPGTRLTVL.

The V and J genes are TRBV6-1 and TRBJ2-3; the match to TRBD1 covers 10 bases. V trimming: 8 bases; J trimming: 3 bases; junction bases outside the gene matches: 5. CDR3 length equals 14 residues. Germline assignment: CDR1 MNHNS and CDR2 SASEGT. The CDR3 reads CASGDRGRTDTQYF. The CDR3 region has the DNA TGTGCCAGCGGAGACAGGGGGCGGACAGATACGCAGTATTTT.

The rearrangement joins TRBV7-2 to TRBJ1-2; weak D call: TRBD1 (6 bases). Germline V CDR1 and CDR2: SGHTA, FQGNSA. This CDR3 has 15 residues. V lost 5 bases, J lost 6 bases, and 19 bases lay in between. CDR3 coding DNA: TGTGCCAGCAGCGCCCGCCGCCGGGGGGCAAATGGCTACACCTTC. Its protein is CASSARRRGANGYTF.

The gene calls are TRBV5-6 and TRBJ2-7; 7 nucleotides match TRBD1. Losses at the gene ends were 0 bases for V and 2 bases for J; bases not matched to a gene: 5. The CDR3 consists of 15 residues. Germline assignment: CDR1 SGHDT and CDR2 YYEEEE. CDR3 bases: TGTGCCAGCAGCTTGGGGCAGGGGGTCCCCTACGAGCAGTACTTC. Protein: CASSLGQGVPYEQYF.

V and J are TRBV25-1 and TRBJ1-6; 9 nucleotides line up with TRBD1. The CDR3 runs to 13 residues. The germline CDR1 and CDR2 sequences are MGHDK and SYGVNS. V shed 6 bases and J 7 bases; nucleotides not matched to a gene: 1. The CDR3 reads CASSGQGNSPLHF. DNA for the CDR3: TGTGCCAGCAGCGGACAGGGGAATTCACCCCTCCACTTT.

The chain is built from TRBV12-5 and TRBJ2-2; 7 bases are shared with TRBD1. V shed 5 bases and J 2 bases; nucleotides not matched to a gene: 5. Germline V CDR1 and CDR2: LGHNT, FRNRAP. The CDR3 loop spans 15 amino acids. The CDR3 DNA reads TGTGCTAGTGGTCTCCGGACAGGAAACACCGGGGAGCTGTTTTTT. Translating it yields CASGLRTGNTGELFF.

The rearrangement uses TRBV11-2 and TRBJ1-1, with 7 bases fitting TRBD1. From germline, CDR1 is SGHAT and CDR2 FQNNGV. V trimming: 5 bases; J trimming: 3 bases; junction bases outside the gene matches: 12. CDR3 length equals 16 residues. CDR3 nucleotide sequence: TGTGCCAGCAGCCCGCGGCACAGGGGCAGGCACACTGAAGCTTTCTTT. It encodes CASSPRHRGRHTEAFF.

V usage is TRBV28 and J usage is TRBJ2-7; the D gene could be TRBD1 or TRBD2 (6 bases each). Germline V lookup: CDR1 MDHEN, CDR2 SYDVKM. Trimming left V 9 bases short and J 2 bases short, with 14 bases between. This CDR3 region has 13 residues. The CDR3 DNA reads as TGTGCCAGTCTGGGGGGCTACCCCTACGAGCAGTACTTC. Amino acid sequence: CASLGGYPYEQYF.

The gene calls are TRBV10-2 and TRBJ1-2; D perhaps matches TRBD1 (6 bases). The germline CDR1 and CDR2 sequences are WSHSY and SAAADI. V was cut by 2 bases and J by 4 bases, with 11 bases left in between. The CDR3 covers 14 residues. The CDR3 reads CASSELQGGYGYTF. The CDR3 DNA is TGCGCCAGCAGTGAGCTACAGGGAGGCTATGGCTACACCTTC.

The V and J genes are TRBV29-1 and TRBJ1-2; D gene ambiguous. Trimming stripped 0 bases from V and 5 bases from J, with 10 bases between. CDR3 length: 13 amino acids. CDR1 is SQVTM and CDR2 is ANQGSEA in the germline V gene. CDR3 sequence: CSVEEARLYGYTF. In DNA, the CDR3 is TGCAGCGTTGAAGAGGCCCGCTTATATGGCTACACCTTC.

V is TRBV5-1 and J is TRBJ2-3, with TRBD2 matching over 9 bases. The CDR3 is made up of 16 amino acids. The ends lost 2 bases at V and 4 bases at J; junction bases unmatched: 8. CDR1 is SGHRS and CDR2 is YFSETQ in the germline V gene. The CDR3 protein is CASSFLAGGRADTQYF. CDR3 sequence (DNA): TGCGCCAGCAGCTTTCTGGCGGGGGGGAGGGCAGATACGCAGTATTTT.

V and J are TRBV7-2 and TRBJ1-1, with D unclear. Trimming cost V 2 bases and J 5 bases, with 3 bases left between them. This CDR3 spans 11 amino acids. Germline CDR1 and CDR2: SGHTA and FQGNSA. CDR3 protein: CASSLSTEAFF. CDR3 nucleotide sequence: TGTGCCAGCAGCTTATCTACTGAAGCTTTCTTT.

The chain has TRBV10-3 and TRBJ2-4; 7 positions agree with TRBD1. The CDR3 extends over 14 amino acids. Germline V gives CDR1 ENHRY, CDR2 SYGVKD. V lost 10 bases to trimming and J lost 0 bases; unmatched junction nucleotides: 6. In DNA, the CDR3 is TGTGCCACCGGGACAGAACTAGCCAAAAACATTCAGTACTTC. Protein: CATGTELAKNIQYF.

The chain is built from TRBV5-1 and TRBJ2-3, with 8 nucleotides matching TRBD1. This CDR3 has 16 amino acids. V was clipped by 4 bases and J by 0 bases; unmatched bases: 7. Germline lookup yields CDR1 SGHRS and CDR2 YFSETQ. The CDR3 nucleotides read TGCGCCAGCAGCCCCGGGGACAGGATAAGCACAGATACGCAGTATTTT. Protein: CASSPGDRISTDTQYF.

The chain uses TRBV15 and TRBJ1-2, with 7 bases that match TRBD1. This CDR3 has 17 amino acids. The V segment lost 5 bases and the J segment 4 bases; nucleotides outside the gene matches: 16. CDR1 is LNHNV and CDR2 is YYDKDF in the germline V gene (reference sequence). In DNA form, the CDR3 reads TGTGCCACCAGCGGGGAGACAGGGTCGACAGGGTTCTATGGCTACACCTTC. Its protein is CATSGETGSTGFYGYTF. Full variable domain (rest looked up from reference TRBV15 and TRBJ1-2): DAMVIQNPRYQVTQFGKPVTLSCSQTLNHNVMYWYQQKSSQAPKLLFHYYDKDFNNEADTPDNFQSRRPNTSFCFLDIRSPGLGDTAMYLCATSGETGSTGFYGYTFGSGTRLTVV.